This TCR beta chain originates from a study of blood T cell repertoires in COVID-19. Across the whole study: Acute and convalescent COVID-19 specimens originated in the United States, Italy and Spain. In each case, the material was cDNA or gDNA derived from T cells, B-cell-depleted T cells, or PBMCs.

CDR1 LGHNA and CDR2 YSLEER come from the germline V gene. The V gene lost 0 bases and the J gene lost 3 bases, with 12 bases spanning the gap. This CDR3 has 16 amino acids. Original processing notes: Reference gene primer amplification gave estimated nucleated cell counts. Profiling relied on immunoSEQ multiplex PCR, and the TCRdb table lists in-frame clones only, not all of them. V and J calls and clone size are given by that table; D and trimming were obtained from the DNA. The data show a few hundred thousand clones, around 90% seen once. Enrollment of patients from Seattle took place during active infection, with longitudinal follow-up.

The rearrangement links TRBV4-3 to TRBJ2-1, with a possible D match to TRBD2 (6 bases). What was sequenced was peripheral blood. The origin of this receptor is a woman in her 30s with COVID-19, enrolled during active disease. The CDR3 DNA reads as TGCGCCAGCAGCCAAGAGTTAGCGGTCCTCTACAATGAGCAGTTCTTC. Its translation: CASSQELAVLYNEQFF.